The clone carrying this T cell receptor (beta chain) was seen more than once but under ten times. This sample is part of a study of response to subunit inactivated influenza vaccine. Trimming left V 3 bases short and J 1 base short, with 9 bases between. Per germline, CDR1 MNHNS and CDR2 SASEGT. The CDR3 has 14 residues. Using its own MiXCR run on the RT-PCR reads, TCRdb lists one record per CDR3 protein. The data show approximately 480,000 distinct CDR3 sequences, about a tenth seen once. Sequences were derived from PBMCs from blood, sampled about 6 weeks after vaccination. The clonotype originates from a man in his fifties who received an inactivated influenza vaccine. V gene TRBV6-1 combines with J gene TRBJ1-1, with D hard to call. Here the CDR3 reads CASSEIPGNTEAFF. In DNA, the CDR3 is TGTGCCAGCAGTGAGATACCGGGGAACACTGAAGCTTTCTTT.